This is a list of T cell receptor beta chains from one sample in a study of blood T cell repertoires in COVID-19. The protocol was immunoSEQ multiplex PCR, while the TCRdb copy is restricted to in-frame clones and leaves out a portion. The table has 200,000 to 250,000 clones, approximately 90% seen once; the top ten hold less than 3%. The sequencing input was peripheral blood. Receptors originate from a man aged 25 to 40 with COVID-19, enrolled during active disease. CDR3s leave out the opening cysteine and the closing phenylalanine or tryptophan.

cdr3_aa	v_call	j_call
ASSNGLAGSTDTQY	TRBV19	TRBJ2-3
ASSLSGSQETQY	TRBV28	TRBJ2-5
ASSLGLSYGYT	TRBV5-6	TRBJ1-2
ASSPRGTGAGYGYT	TRBV3-1/TRBV3-2	TRBJ1-2
ASGTEAGDPYEQY	TRBV5-8	TRBJ2-7
ASSSSVLAF	TRBV7-3	TRBJ1-1
ASSLQIAGATDTQY	TRBV7-2	TRBJ2-3
ASTPIFGGANVLT	TRBV5-8	TRBJ2-6
ASSATGLGGTEAF	TRBV14	TRBJ1-1
ASSELRDRGEKLF	TRBV25-1	TRBJ1-4
ASSFYGAETQY	TRBV5-4	TRBJ2-5
ASSRNSGRTQPQH	TRBV19	TRBJ1-5
ATSRTRVLFTEAF	TRBV15	TRBJ1-1
ASSPSGNLYEQY	TRBV4-1	TRBJ2-7
ASSLILLGAGGFFTDTQY	TRBV28	TRBJ2-3
ASSPPGQGSAGYT	TRBV7-9	TRBJ1-2
ASSASWTGALEQY	TRBV9	TRBJ2-7
ASSLPGRNEAF	TRBV5-4	TRBJ1-1
ASRRFRYGYT	TRBV28	TRBJ1-2
ASSLPGEDIQY	TRBV5-1	TRBJ2-4
ARSQDTPQGTPPQH	TRBV5-3	TRBJ1-5
ASSQEGVGDYEQY	TRBV4-3	TRBJ2-7
ASSRLAGNNEQF	TRBV6-2/TRBV6-3	TRBJ2-1
ASGRLPLRQGTSPLH	TRBV12-5	TRBJ1-6
ASSLRRDRGLGEQY	TRBV27	TRBJ2-7
ASRTGAGGTYEQY	TRBV27	TRBJ2-7
ASRSTGGPQH	TRBV11-2	TRBJ1-5
ASSIAGQGASYEQY	TRBV19	TRBJ2-7
ASSLAGERYSPLH	TRBV5-1	TRBJ1-6
ASKSLGHRYSNQPQH	TRBV19	TRBJ1-5
ASRANSPLH	TRBV5-6	TRBJ1-6
ASSAPGRGGATDTQY	TRBV9	TRBJ2-3
ASSPGVSGDTEAF	TRBV7-3	TRBJ1-1
ASSFRQGVRTEAF	TRBV11-1	TRBJ1-1
ASSLTGTGAF	TRBV5-6	TRBJ1-1
ASTKRAPGNTIY	TRBV6-5	TRBJ1-3
ATSRDGQGDNEQF	TRBV15	TRBJ2-1
ASSQEVPSGSMSNEQF	TRBV4-3	TRBJ2-1
SVRPVDRGYTEAF	TRBV29-1	TRBJ1-1
ASSGGGGDEQY	TRBV28	TRBJ2-7
ASREQPGLAANEQY	TRBV2	TRBJ2-7
ASSLGLLANYGYT	TRBV5-6	TRBJ1-2
ASSSPQAGYYEQY	TRBV6-5	TRBJ2-7
ASSLVLGDTEAF	TRBV4-1	TRBJ1-1
ASSLSVPYNEQF	TRBV7-2	TRBJ2-1
SASQPSGGFYNEQF	TRBV20-1	TRBJ2-1
ASSKLAGGLPDTQY	TRBV7-8	TRBJ2-3
AISTTGGQVDEQF	TRBV10-3	TRBJ2-1